This T cell receptor (beta chain) comes out of a study of blood T cell repertoires in COVID-19. Study details: Researchers got acute and convalescent COVID-19 samples from the United States, Italy and Spain. The analysed material was cDNA or gDNA that came from T cells, B-cell-depleted T cells, or PBMCs.

Authors' data handling: Amplification of reference gene primers provided the estimated nucleated cell counts. Produced via immunoSEQ multiplex PCR; TCRdb's table is partial and in-frame only. The DNA was the basis for D and trimming; V, J and clone size are from that table. In the table there are roughly 340,000 clones, more than 70% of which are singletons. Enrolled through a virtual design, the participants were between 18 and 89 years of age and came from 24 US areas. There are 15 residues in the CDR3. CDR1 MNHEY and CDR2 SVGAGI come from the germline V gene. Trimming removed 6 bases at V and 1 base at J, with 15 bases between.

The genes are TRBV6-5 and TRBJ1-1; D may be TRBD1 (5 bases). What was sequenced was PBMCs or T cells enriched from blood (not recorded which). The sequence derives from a man in his forties in a cohort exposed to, infected with or recovered from COVID-19 (not recorded which). In nucleotides, the CDR3 is TGTGCCAGCAGCCCCCGGGGGGGGAAGAACACTGAAGCTTTCTTT. The encoded protein is CASSPRGGKNTEAFF.